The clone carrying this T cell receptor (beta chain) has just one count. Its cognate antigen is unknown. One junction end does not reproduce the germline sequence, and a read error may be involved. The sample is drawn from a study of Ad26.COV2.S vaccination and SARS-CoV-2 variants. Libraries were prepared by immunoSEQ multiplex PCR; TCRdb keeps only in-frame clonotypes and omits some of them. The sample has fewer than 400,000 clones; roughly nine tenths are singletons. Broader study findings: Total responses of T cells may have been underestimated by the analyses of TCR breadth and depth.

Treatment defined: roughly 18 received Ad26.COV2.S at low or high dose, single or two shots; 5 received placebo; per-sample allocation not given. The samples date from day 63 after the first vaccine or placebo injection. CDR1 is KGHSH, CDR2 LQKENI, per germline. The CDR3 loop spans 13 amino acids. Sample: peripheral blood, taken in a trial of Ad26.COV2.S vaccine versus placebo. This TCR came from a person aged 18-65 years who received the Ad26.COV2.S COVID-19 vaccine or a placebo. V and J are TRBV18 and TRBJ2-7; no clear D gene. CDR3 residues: CASSPPGSFEQYF. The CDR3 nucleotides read TGTGCCAGCTCACCACCAGGGTCCTTCGAGCAGTACTTC. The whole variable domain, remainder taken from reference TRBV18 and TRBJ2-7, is NAGVMQNPRHLVRRRGQEARLRCSPMKGHSHVYWYRQLPEEGLKFMVYLQKENIIDESGMPKERFSAEFPKEGPSILRIQQVVRGDSAAYFCASSPPGSFEQYFGPGTRLTVT.